This section outlines one T cell receptor (beta chain) sequence together with its context. As yet, its antigen is unknown. These data come from a study of T cell responses to AZD1222 COVID-19 vaccine. Study observations and caveats: Reportedly, close to half of spike-specific TCRs are directed against unmutated variant regions. The study found vaccine-associated CD4 TCRs spanning spike, dominant at 160-218 and 743-854.

Clones were sequenced by immunoSEQ multiplex PCR, and TCRdb holds only the in-frame ones, with some missing. The table shows under 300,000 clones, with approximately 95% occurring only once. This CDR3 comprises 11 residues. Trimming removed 6 bases from V and 4 bases from J, with 4 bases in between. Per the germline V gene, CDR1 is MNHNY and CDR2 is SVGAGI (reference sequence). The clonotype comes from an adult in good health. The chain has TRBV6-6 and TRBJ1-3; D is uncertain. The sample consisted of peripheral blood, taken on day 0 of AZD1222 vaccination. The CDR3 DNA reads TGTGCCAGCAGGATCGGAAACACCATATATTTT. Encoded protein: CASRIGNTIYF.